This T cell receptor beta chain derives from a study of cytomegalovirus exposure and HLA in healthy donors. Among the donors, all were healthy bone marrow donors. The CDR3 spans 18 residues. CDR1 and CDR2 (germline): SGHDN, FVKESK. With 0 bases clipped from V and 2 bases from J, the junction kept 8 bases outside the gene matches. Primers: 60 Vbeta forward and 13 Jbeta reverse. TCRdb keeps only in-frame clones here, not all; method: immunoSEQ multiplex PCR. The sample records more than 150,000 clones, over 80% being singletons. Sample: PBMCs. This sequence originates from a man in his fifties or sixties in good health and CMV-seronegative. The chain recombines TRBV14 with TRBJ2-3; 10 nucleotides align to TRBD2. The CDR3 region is CASSQEVKRGGDTDTQYF. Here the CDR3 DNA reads TGTGCCAGCAGCCAAGAGGTGAAGCGGGGGGGAGACACAGATACGCAGTATTTT.